A single sample gave rise to the 3 T cell receptor beta chains below, sequenced in a study of Tregs in tolerant kidney transplant recipients. Assay: immunoSEQ multiplex PCR; the TCRdb copy retains only in-frame clones and omits some. The data hold 200,000 to 300,000 clones, with more than 65% observed a single time. Sequenced: CD4+ T cells from blood. Every receptor here comes from a human donor in good health.

The rearrangement links TRBV4-1 to TRBJ2-2; 7 bases match TRBD1. Germline V gene lookup returns CDR1 MGHRA and CDR2 YSYEKL. Losses at the gene ends were 5 bases for V and 1 base for J; bases not matched to a gene: 13. The CDR3 is made up of 18 amino acids. The CDR3 reads CASSSQLRQGQNTGELFF. DNA of the CDR3: TGCGCCAGCAGCTCACAACTCCGACAGGGCCAGAACACCGGGGAGCTGTTTTTT.

The V gene is TRBV7-8, the J gene TRBJ2-7; D call uncertain. The CDR3 totals 15 residues. V was trimmed by 1 base and J by 3 bases, leaving 13 bases between them. Looked up from germline, CDR1 is SGHVS and CDR2 is FQNEAQ. CDR3 in amino acids: CASSLEPGLLYEQYF. In DNA, the CDR3 is TGTGCCAGCAGCTTAGAGCCAGGCCTTCTCTACGAGCAGTACTTC.

This clone was seen only once. V gene TRBV7-9 combines with J gene TRBJ1-4; the match to TRBD1 covers 9 bases. The V gene end was trimmed by 3 bases and the J gene end by 7 bases; junction bases not matched to a gene: 3. The CDR3 consists of 14 residues. Per the germline V gene, CDR1 is SEHNR and CDR2 is FQNEAQ (reference sequence). Here the CDR3 DNA reads TGTGCCAGCAGCTTCGGGACAGGGAGTGAAAAACTGTTTTTT. Protein: CASSFGTGSEKLFF.